This TCR beta chain was sequenced in a study of blood T cell repertoires in COVID-19 (TCRdb year 2020). In terms of the full investigation: The collaborator samples originated in the United States, Italy and Spain and spanned the acute and convalescent phases of COVID-19. The dataset comprised deeply sampled blood TCRbeta repertoires from subjects exposed to, actively infected with, or recovered from COVID-19. The prospective study material was composed of cDNA or gDNA derived from T cells, B-cell-depleted T cells, or PBMCs. Where HLA class I and class II types were available, the types were taken from metadata supplied by the sample provider, not from assay-based typing. Samples came from the ongoing ImmuneRACE study (first 160 participants) plus 1,254 subjects from 6 global collaborators. Sample metadata almost always included a de-identified subject ID, COVID-19 status, age in years and sex. A freely available public database, intended as a resource for researchers studying the immune response to SARS-CoV-2, is where the repertoires were released.

TCRbeta CDR3 regions were amplified from genomic DNA by means of the immunoSEQ Assay, a bias-controlled multiplex PCR. Per the authors' processing: Within the assay, amplification of reference gene primers was used to estimate how many nucleated cells each sample contained. To quantify the absolute abundance of each unique TCRbeta CDR3 rearrangement, sequence reads were collapsed and filtered. Productive Simpson clonality was computed per sample as the square root of Simpson's diversity index over productive rearrangements. TCRdb took over this immuneACCESS table, retaining in-frame rearrangements with V and J assigned. Such tables are incomplete; in checked studies, under half of the missing clones stem from an unresolved V gene, and the remainder is unexplained. V and J calls and clone size are as listed in that table; D and trimming were resolved from the DNA. The sample has roughly 42,000 clones on record, approximately 90% of them singletons. About 10% of the sample is in the top ten clones.

This clone has more than one count but fewer than ten. The antigen it binds to is not known. No base-level quality is on record; no much larger clone is a single base apart. The CDR1 and CDR2 encoded by the germline V gene are MGHRA and YSYEKL. From the cysteine up to the phenylalanine, the CDR3 has a length of 17 residues. Only the CDR3 DNA stays, 51 bases, in frame from base 1. For this chain, trimming is 1 base at the V end and 5 bases at the J end, and the number of junction bases without a gene match is 4. What the study reported, not specific to this receptor: Clinical and demographic metadata were provided uncurated, with the amount varying by source and participant.

Collaborating institutions collected whole blood in K2EDTA tubes following their own protocols. For TCRbeta analysis, collaborators shipped samples in one of three forms: frozen whole blood, isolated PBMCs, or DNA extracted from either of those sample types. Here the chain combines TRBV4-1 and TRBJ2-1; TRBD2 matches 14 bases in the middle. Material for sequencing was peripheral blood. The sequence came from a man aged 30 to 39 with active or convalescent COVID-19. In nucleotide form, the sequence is TGCGCCAGCAGCCAAGGACTAGCGGGGGGGCTAGACAATGAGCAGTTCTTC. Its coded protein is CASSQGLAGGLDNEQFF.